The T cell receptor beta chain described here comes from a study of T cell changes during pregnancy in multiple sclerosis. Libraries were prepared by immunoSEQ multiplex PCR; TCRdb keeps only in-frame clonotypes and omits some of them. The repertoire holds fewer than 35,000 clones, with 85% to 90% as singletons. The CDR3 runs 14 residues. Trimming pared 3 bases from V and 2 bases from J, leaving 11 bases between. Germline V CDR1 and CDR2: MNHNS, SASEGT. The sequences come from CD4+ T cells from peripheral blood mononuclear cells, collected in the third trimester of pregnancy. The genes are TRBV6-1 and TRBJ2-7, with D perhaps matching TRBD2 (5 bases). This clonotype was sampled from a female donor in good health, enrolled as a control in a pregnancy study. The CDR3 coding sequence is TGTGCCAGCAGTGATGAGGGCCCCACCTACGAGCAGTACTTC. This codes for CASSDEGPTYEQYF.